The subject of this entry is one T cell receptor (beta chain). The sample originates from a study of blood T cell repertoires in COVID-19. Study summary: Sites in the United States, Italy and Spain provided acute and convalescent COVID-19 samples. The analysed material was cDNA or gDNA that came from T cells, B-cell-depleted T cells, or PBMCs.

In the original analysis: Nucleated cell number was recorded as an estimate derived from reference gene primer amplification. The method was immunoSEQ multiplex PCR; TCRdb's version includes in-frame clones alone and lacks a portion of them. V, J and clone size derive from that table, while D and trimming were established from the DNA sequence. This sample yields approximately 170,000 clones, of which approximately 90% are seen a single time; less than 1.5% belongs to the top ten. From germline, CDR1 is SEHNR and CDR2 FQNEAQ (reference sequence). The CDR3 has 16 residues. Trimming removed 5 bases from V and 0 bases from J, with 14 bases in between.

The chain joins TRBV7-9 to TRBJ1-3; D remains unclear. This clonotype was obtained from a man in his thirties or forties with acute or convalescent COVID-19. Material: peripheral blood. The CDR3 DNA follows: TGTGCCAGCAGCCCTCAGAGACTCGGCTCTGGAAACACCATATATTTT. The encoded protein is CASSPQRLGSGNTIYF. The full variable domain, rest sourced from reference TRBV7-9 and TRBJ1-3, is DTGVSQNPRHKITKRGQNVTFRCDPISEHNRLYWYRQTLGQGPEFLTYFQNEAQLEKSRLLSDRFSAERPKGSFSTLEIQRTEQGDSAMYLCASSPQRLGSGNTIYFGEGSWLTVV.